The rows below give T cell receptor beta chains drawn from one sample of a study of type 1 and type 2 diabetes patients. Using its own MiXCR run on the multiplex PCR reads, TCRdb lists one record per CDR3 protein. The sample includes 280,000 or so distinct CDR3 sequences, 45% to 60% seen only once; the top ten take approximately 15%. The sequenced sample consisted of peripheral blood mononuclear cells (PBMCs). Receptor source: a man aged 18-30 years with type 2 diabetes. CDR3s leave out the opening cysteine and the closing phenylalanine or tryptophan. The D gene is left open where the match is weak.

TRBV7-9	13	TRBD1	TRBJ2-3	ASSYGQGATDTQY
TRBV11-2	10	.	TRBJ2-5	ASSPNDSGQY
TRBV20-1	13	TRBD1	TRBJ2-1	SAGSSGQGAGEQF
TRBV27	8	.	TRBJ2-5	ASRGETQY
TRBV19	14	TRBD1	TRBJ1-3	ASSMGPGGDGNTIY
TRBV6-5	12	.	TRBJ2-2	ASSFTQGIGELF
TRBV7-9	12	TRBD1	TRBJ2-7	ASSTDRVAYEQY
TRBV15	12	TRBD2	TRBJ2-5	ATSRAGAWETQY
TRBV2	14	TRBD2	TRBJ2-5	ASRTAPGLAKETQY
TRBV10-1	13	.	TRBJ2-1	ASSKRGVGHNEQF
TRBV20-1	13	TRBD2	TRBJ2-5	SARAGLAGEETQY
TRBV7-2	10	.	TRBJ2-1	ASSRPREEQF
TRBV27	13	.	TRBJ1-1	ASSHYRTETTEAF
TRBV6-5	12	.	TRBJ2-7	ASSPDGGAYEQY
TRBV4-3	13	.	TRBJ1-5	ASSQGDSSNQPQH
TRBV2	12	.	TRBJ1-1	ASSEGHLNTEAF
TRBV3-1	18	.	TRBJ2-6	ASSQFQGRGESSGPNVLT
TRBV15	16	TRBD1	TRBJ1-5	ATSPTHLDRDFEQPQH
TRBV2	12	TRBD2	TRBJ2-7	ASSSPGRGYEQY
TRBV27	13	.	TRBJ2-6	ASRISISGANVLT
TRBV7-2	12	.	TRBJ2-1	ASRSRQTNNEQF
TRBV20-1	13	TRBD1	TRBJ2-1	SARENTGTANEQF
TRBV6-5	9	.	TRBJ2-3	ASRTGDTQY
TRBV30	10	.	TRBJ2-3	AWSVIRDTQY
TRBV20-1	11	.	TRBJ1-4	SAREGGDEKLF
TRBV30	12	.	TRBJ2-2	AWSGVSATGELF
TRBV28	11	.	TRBJ2-3	ASSRDWTDTQY
TRBV20-1	10	.	TRBJ2-1	SAREERNEQF
TRBV10-1	13	TRBD2	TRBJ2-7	ASSESVAGGDEQY
TRBV7-3	13	TRBD1	TRBJ2-2	ASSPTGGVAGELF
TRBV7-2	11	.	TRBJ1-5	ASSFAVDQPQH
TRBV7-6	13	TRBD2	TRBJ2-7	ASSRSAGLGYEQY
TRBV9	13	TRBD1	TRBJ1-2	ASSDRTGVNYGYT
TRBV20-1	12	TRBD1	TRBJ2-1	SASKGDRAHEQF
TRBV6-6	11	.	TRBJ1-1	ASRPGTSMAAF
TRBV7-8	12	TRBD1	.	ASGPGQRRETQY
TRBV2	12	.	TRBJ2-1	ASWSGSFSNEQS
TRBV19	12	TRBD2	TRBJ2-3	ASRKSGSRDTQY
TRBV12-3/TRBV12-4	13	TRBD1	TRBJ1-2	ASTPGQGINYGYT
TRBV19	12	.	TRBJ2-7	ASSPAGQDYEQY
TRBV19	12	.	TRBJ2-5	ASSIAGNQETQY
TRBV6-2/TRBV6-3	11	.	TRBJ1-1	ASSQGRNTEAF
TRBV5-1	13	TRBD1	TRBJ1-2	ASSLGATGGVGYT
TRBV27	11	TRBD1	TRBJ1-5	ASGDRGGQPQH
TRBV12-3/TRBV12-4	12	TRBD1	TRBJ1-3	ASSLSDRGNTIY
TRBV12-5	11	.	TRBJ1-5	ASGFYSNQPQH
TRBV7-9	18	.	TRBJ1-6	ASSSDTGGGYSSYNSPLH
TRBV28	10	.	TRBJ2-7	ASSLIGGEQY
TRBV25-1	12	.	TRBJ1-2	ASSEKESLYGYT
TRBV19	13	.	TRBJ1-2	ASSRMADLLGGYT
TRBV19	13	TRBD1	TRBJ1-1	ASSGGTVLATEAF
TRBV12-3/TRBV12-4	14	TRBD1	TRBJ2-3	ASSRSGDRGIDTQY
TRBV10-2	15	.	TRBJ1-1	ASSESWLGGDGTEAF
TRBV6-6	13	TRBD2	TRBJ2-3	ASRSPGLTTDTQY
TRBV7-2	15	.	TRBJ1-1	ASSLAAGLHMNTEAF
TRBV7-3	10	.	TRBJ2-3	ASSEIPDTQY
TRBV15	14	.	TRBJ2-5	ATSRGRKDPQETQY
TRBV19	16	TRBD1	TRBJ2-7	ASSYALGGQSSSYEQY
TRBV6-6	13	.	TRBJ2-5	ASSYGPIIQETQY
TRBV20-1	10	.	TRBJ2-1	SSVSGTNEQF